The 32 T cell receptor beta chains listed next were all sequenced from one sample in a study of T cell changes during pregnancy in multiple sclerosis. TCRdb's table, derived via immunoSEQ multiplex PCR, lists solely in-frame clones and lacks some. This sample has 89,000 or so clones, with roughly nine tenths found just once. The material sequenced was PBMCs, taken in the first trimester of pregnancy. The receptors here all came from a female donor in good health, serving as a control in a pregnancy study. Some clones in this sample may be carry-over from other donors' samples.

This chain connects TRBV19 to TRBJ1-1; no clear D. The CDR3 extends over 13 amino acids. Per the germline V gene, CDR1 is LNHDA and CDR2 is SQIVND (reference sequence). The V end lost 0 bases, the J end lost 1 base, and 3 bases lay between the germline ends. CDR3 in amino acids: CASSIDRNTEAFF. The CDR3 bases are TGTGCCAGTAGTATAGACAGGAACACTGAAGCTTTCTTT.

J is TRBJ2-5 and V is TRBV14, with 10 bases that match TRBD2. Germline values: CDR1 SGHDN, CDR2 FVKESK. After removal of 0 bases from V and 0 bases from J, the junction contained 10 bases not matched to a gene. This CDR3 contains 19 residues. The CDR3 DNA reads as TGTGCCAGCAGCCAAGAAGCGCGGAGCGGGGGGGTAGACCAAGAGACCCAGTACTTC. Translated, it gives CASSQEARSGGVDQETQYF.

This chain uses TRBV2 with TRBJ2-7, with D possibly matching TRBD2 (5 bases). Germline CDR1 and CDR2: SNHLY and FYNNEI. Trimming took off 7 bases at V and 4 bases at J, with 11 bases between the two ends. This CDR3 is 12 amino acids long. In DNA form, the CDR3 reads TGTGCCAGCACCAACGGGGATTACGAGCAGTACTTC. The encoded protein is CASTNGDYEQYF.

The chain has TRBV6-1 and TRBJ2-7; D may be TRBD1 (5 bases). Germline V gene lookup returns CDR1 MNHNS and CDR2 SASEGT. The CDR3 has 16 residues. The ends were cut back, 2 bases at V and 2 bases at J, with 16 bases in the middle. The CDR3 region is CASSEQSNRLAYEQYF. The CDR3 DNA follows: TGTGCCAGCAGTGAACAAAGTAACAGGCTTGCCTACGAGCAGTACTTC.

V gene TRBV4-3 combines with J gene TRBJ2-5; TRBD2 aligns across 12 bases. Germline loops: CDR1 LGHNA, CDR2 YSLEER. V was clipped by 4 bases and J by 5 bases; unmatched bases: 8. The length of the CDR3 is 16 residues. The chain's CDR3 is CASSPTSGRMGETQYF. In nucleotides, the CDR3 is TGCGCCAGCAGCCCCACTAGCGGGAGGATGGGGGAGACCCAGTACTTC.

The chain links TRBV6-5 to TRBJ2-5, with 8 nucleotides matching TRBD1. The end of the DNA fits TRBJ2-7 better, so the J call may be wrong. This CDR3 contains 14 residues. Germline CDR1 reads MNHEY; CDR2 reads SVGAGI. The CDR3 coding sequence is TGTGCCAGCAGTCGGACAGGGCAAACCTACGAGCAGTACTTC. It is translated as CASSRTGQTYEQYF.

The gene calls are TRBV28 and TRBJ2-1, with D tentatively TRBD1 (6 bases). V shed 5 bases and J shed 6 bases, with 14 bases lying between them. Germline assignment: CDR1 MDHEN and CDR2 SYDVKM. This CDR3 comprises 14 residues. CDR3 in amino acids: CASSTGTRVNEQFF. The CDR3 coding sequence is TGTGCCAGCAGTACCGGGACAAGAGTCAATGAGCAGTTCTTC. Drawing the rest from reference TRBV28 and TRBJ2-1, the complete variable domain is DVKVTQSSRYLVKRTGEKVFLECVQDMDHENMFWYRQDPGLGLRLIYFSYDVKMKEKGDIPEGYSVSREKKERFSLILESASTNQTSMYLCASSTGTRVNEQFFGPGTRLTVL.

This chain uses TRBV9 with TRBJ2-2; D gene uncertain. Trimming shortened V by 4 bases and J by 3 bases, and 7 bases separated the two germline ends. The CDR3 spans 13 residues. Germline V gene sequence: CDR1 SGDLS, CDR2 YYNGEE. CDR3 in amino acids: CASSLQYTGELFF. The CDR3 bases are TGTGCCAGCAGCCTCCAGTACACCGGGGAGCTGTTTTTT.

The chain employs TRBV29-1 and TRBJ2-1; TRBD2 matches 12 bases. CDR1 is SQVTM and CDR2 is ANQGSEA in the germline V gene. The CDR3 loop spans 13 amino acids. V gave up 7 bases and J gave up 6 bases; unmatched junction bases: 4. The CDR3 region has the DNA TGCAGCGGGCGGACTAGCGGGGCCAATGAGCAGTTCTTC. As protein: CSGRTSGANEQFF.

The chain is built from TRBV5-6 and TRBJ2-1, with 8 bases fitting TRBD2. The CDR3 spans 15 residues. Looked up from germline, CDR1 is SGHDT and CDR2 is YYEEEE. Losses at the gene ends were 2 bases for V and 4 bases for J; bases not matched to a gene: 5. CDR3 loop: CASSLRLAGYNEQFF. CDR3 sequence (DNA): TGTGCCAGCAGCTTACGGCTAGCGGGTTACAATGAGCAGTTCTTC. Full variable domain (missing parts from reference TRBV5-6 and TRBJ2-1): DAGVTQSPTHLIKTRGQQVTLRCSPKSGHDTVSWYQQALGQGPQFIFQYYEEEERQRGNFPDRFSGHQFPNYSSELNVNALLLGDSALYLCASSLRLAGYNEQFFGPGTRLTVL.

V gene TRBV25-1 combines with J gene TRBJ2-5; D call uncertain. The V gene's germline CDR1 is MGHDK and CDR2 SYGVNS. Between the trimmed V and J ends, which lost 6 bases and 8 bases, there was a span of 10 bases. The CDR3 has 11 amino acids. The CDR3 nucleotides are TGTGCCAGCAGCGATGACTTAACCCAGTACTTC. Protein sequence: CASSDDLTQYF. The full variable domain, with the rest looked up from reference TRBV25-1 and TRBJ2-5, is EADIYQTPRYLVIGTGKKITLECSQTMGHDKMYWYQQDPGMELHLIHYSYGVNSTEKGDLSSESTVSRIRTEHFPLTLESARPSHTSQYLCASSDDLTQYFGPGTRLLVL.

CDR3 in DNA: TGTGCCAGCAGTGATTTTAGGGACAGGGCCGACGAGCAGTACTTC. Residues: CASSDFRDRADEQYF. The rearrangement joins TRBV2 to TRBJ2-7, with 9 bases that match TRBD1. CDR1 is SNHLY and CDR2 is FYNNEI in the germline V gene. The junction had 8 bases not matched to a gene; V was cut back by 3 bases and J by 5 bases. CDR3 size: 15 residues.

The chain couples TRBV2 to TRBJ2-2, with a weak D call TRBD2 (6 bases). The length of the CDR3 is 13 residues. Per germline, CDR1 SNHLY and CDR2 FYNNEI. The V and J ends lost 6 bases and 2 bases respectively, with 7 bases between them. CDR3 protein: CASRGLNTGELFF. The CDR3 DNA is TGTGCCAGCAGGGGACTTAACACCGGGGAGCTGTTTTTT. The whole variable domain, remainder taken from reference TRBV2 and TRBJ2-2, is EPEVTQTPSHQVTQMGQEVILRCVPISNHLYFYWYRQILGQKVEFLVSFYNNEISEKSEIFDDQFSVERPDGSNFTLKIRSTKLEDSAMYFCASRGLNTGELFFGEGSRLTVL.

This clone has only one observation. The chain recombines TRBV7-9 with TRBJ1-4, with D uncertain. The CDR3 contains 12 residues. The germline V and J ends were trimmed by 5 bases and 8 bases, with 9 bases remaining between them. CDR1 SEHNR and CDR2 FQNEAQ come from the germline V gene (reference sequence). The CDR3 region has the DNA TGTGCCAGCAGCCCGGGGAGGGAAAAACTGTTTTTT. It codes for CASSPGREKLFF.

The V gene is TRBV15, the J gene TRBJ2-5; 10 bases are a match to TRBD1. The J call is doubtful: the DNA matches TRBJ2-7 better. This CDR3 contains 15 residues. Germline lookup yields CDR1 LNHNV and CDR2 YYDKDF (reference sequence). The DNA of the CDR3 is TGTGCCACCAGCAACGACCGGACAGGGGGCTACGAGCAGTACTTC. Its translation is CATSNDRTGGYEQYF.

V and J are TRBV2 and TRBJ2-7; D is unclear. With 4 bases removed from V and 0 bases from J, the gap between germline ends came to 10 bases. The length of the CDR3 is 14 residues. CDR1 and CDR2 from the germline V gene are SNHLY and FYNNEI. The chain's CDR3 is CASSAWPISYEQYF. Written as DNA, the CDR3 is TGTGCCAGCAGTGCTTGGCCCATCTCCTACGAGCAGTACTTC.

The V and J genes are TRBV11-3 and TRBJ2-1, with 7 bases matching TRBD2. Per germline, CDR1 SGHNT and CDR2 YENEEA. The V segment lost 0 bases and the J segment 0 bases; nucleotides outside the gene matches: 8. CDR3 length: 18 amino acids. The CDR3 spells CASSLDWAGASSYNEQFF. CDR3 DNA: TGTGCCAGCAGCTTAGATTGGGCGGGAGCTAGCTCCTACAATGAGCAGTTCTTC.

V is TRBV4-1 and J is TRBJ2-3; possibly TRBD2 for D (6 bases). The CDR3 is 14 amino acids. Germline CDR1 MGHRA, CDR2 YSYEKL. V was pared by 4 bases and J by 4 bases, with 12 bases between. The CDR3 coding sequence is TGCGCCAGCAGCCCCCAACCGGGAGCAGATACGCAGTATTTT. It translates to CASSPQPGADTQYF.

This chain connects TRBV28 to TRBJ2-7; TRBD1 is a possible D gene (6 bases). The CDR3 covers 15 residues. CDR1 MDHEN and CDR2 SYDVKM come from the germline V gene. Trimming shortened V by 2 bases and J by 2 bases, and 13 bases separated the two germline ends. The CDR3 DNA follows: TGTGCCAGCAGTTTACAGACGACAGGAACCTACGAGCAGTACTTC. Translating it yields CASSLQTTGTYEQYF.

The rearrangement uses TRBV6-5 and TRBJ1-4; D might be TRBD1 (5 bases). From germline, CDR1 is MNHEY and CDR2 SVGAGI. CDR3 length: 12 amino acids. V lost 2 bases and J lost 10, with 8 bases in between. The CDR3 is CASSYRGGKLFF. The CDR3 DNA reads TGTGCCAGCAGTTACCGCGGGGGAAAACTGTTTTTT.

This clone was observed a single time. The V call is TRBV10-3, the J call TRBJ2-7; D possibly corresponds to TRBD1 (6 bases). This CDR3 is 12 amino acids long. Germline lookup yields CDR1 ENHRY and CDR2 SYGVKD. Trimming stripped 6 bases from V and 6 bases from J, with 12 bases between. The DNA of the CDR3 is TGTGCCATCAGAGACACAGGGATCGAGCAGTACTTC. This gives the protein CAIRDTGIEQYF.

The chain recombines TRBV6-1 with TRBJ2-1; D not certain. The CDR3 spans 15 residues. Trimming removed 1 base at V and 3 bases at J, with 10 bases between. In germline, CDR1 is MNHNS, CDR2 SASEGT. The CDR3 sequence: CASSEVGLHYNEQFF. CDR3 bases: TGTGCCAGCAGTGAAGTCGGTCTCCACTACAATGAGCAGTTCTTC.

The V gene is TRBV19, the J gene TRBJ1-5; D is ambiguous. The CDR3 loop spans 12 amino acids. Germline V gene lookup returns CDR1 LNHDA and CDR2 SQIVND (reference sequence). V lost 7 bases and J 9 bases, leaving 13 bases between the germline ends. CDR3 DNA sequence: TGTGCCAGTAACCCGAAGTCCAGGCCCCAGCATTTT. It translates to CASNPKSRPQHF.

V is TRBV19 and J is TRBJ1-1; 8 positions match TRBD1. After removal of 7 bases from V and 5 bases from J, the junction contained 6 bases not matched to a gene. The CDR3 is made up of 13 amino acids. Germline CDR1 reads LNHDA; CDR2 reads SQIVND (reference sequence). The CDR3 here is CASKLQGGTEAFF. The DNA of the CDR3 is TGTGCCAGTAAACTACAGGGGGGGACTGAAGCTTTCTTT.

V and J are TRBV19 and TRBJ2-7, with D possibly being TRBD1 (6 bases). V dropped 3 bases and J dropped 5 bases, with 14 bases sitting between them. Germline V CDR1 and CDR2: LNHDA, SQIVND (reference sequence). The CDR3 is 14 amino acids. CDR3 protein: CASSITGTSNEQYF. CDR3 bases: TGTGCCAGTAGTATTACAGGGACGAGTAACGAGCAGTACTTC.

V usage is TRBV5-1 and J usage is TRBJ1-2; TRBD1 is a possible D gene (5 bases). This CDR3 region has 12 residues. Germline V gene sequence: CDR1 SGHRS, CDR2 YFSETQ. V lost 5 bases, J lost 4 bases, and 9 bases lay in between. CDR3 in amino acids: CASREGVYGYTF. The CDR3 nucleotides are TGCGCCAGCAGGGAAGGGGTCTATGGCTACACCTTC.

The chain couples TRBV2 to TRBJ1-3; D perhaps matches TRBD1 (5 bases). Trimming shortened V by 5 bases and J by 2 bases, and 13 bases separated the two germline ends. Germline CDR1 SNHLY, CDR2 FYNNEI. This CDR3 spans 15 amino acids. The CDR3 DNA is TGTGCCAGCAGTCCTAATACAGGCGCTGGAAACACCATATATTTT. Its protein is CASSPNTGAGNTIYF.

This sequence joins TRBV6-1 and TRBJ2-4, with 10 bases identical to TRBD1. J gave up 0 bases and V 4 bases, and 9 bases lay outside the gene matches. This CDR3 is built from 18 residues. Germline V gene data show CDR1 as MNHNS and CDR2 as SASEGT. CDR3: CASSGGQGIWVAKNIQYF. CDR3 nucleotide sequence: TGTGCCAGCAGTGGGGGACAGGGGATTTGGGTAGCCAAAAACATTCAGTACTTC.

CDR3 nucleotide sequence: TGTGCCAGCAGTGAAACAGGGGGGAGCAATGAGCAGTTCTTC. Translating it yields CASSETGGSNEQFF. The rearrangement links TRBV25-1 to TRBJ2-1; 8 bases fit TRBD1. J was trimmed by 6 bases and V by 2 bases; bases with no gene match: 3. Germline V gives CDR1 MGHDK, CDR2 SYGVNS. The CDR3 contains 14 residues. Combining the CDR3 with reference TRBV25-1 and TRBJ2-1 gives the whole variable domain EADIYQTPRYLVIGTGKKITLECSQTMGHDKMYWYQQDPGMELHLIHYSYGVNSTEKGDLSSESTVSRIRTEHFPLTLESARPSHTSQYLCASSETGGSNEQFFGPGTRLTVL.

V and J are TRBV15 and TRBJ2-4; 13 bases are a match to TRBD2. CDR3 length: 15 amino acids. Trimming took 5 bases from V and 12 from J; bases not matched to a gene: 10. The germline V gene encodes CDR1 LNHNV and CDR2 YYDKDF (reference sequence). This CDR3 is CATSGDGLAGVSQYF. The CDR3 region has the DNA TGTGCCACCAGCGGGGATGGACTAGCGGGGGTCAGTCAGTACTTC. The full variable domain, with the rest looked up from reference TRBV15 and TRBJ2-4, is DAMVIQNPRYQVTQFGKPVTLSCSQTLNHNVMYWYQQKSSQAPKLLFHYYDKDFNNEADTPDNFQSRRPNTSFCFLDIRSPGLGDTAMYLCATSGDGLAGVSQYFGAGTRLSVL.

The CDR3 sequence is CASSSAGGGETQYF. The CDR3 nucleotides are TGTGCCAGCAGCTCGGCGGGAGGGGGAGAGACCCAGTACTTC. This chain connects TRBV5-6 to TRBJ2-5, with TRBD2 matching 9 bases. J gave up 4 bases and V 3 bases, and 4 bases lay outside the gene matches. There are 14 residues in the CDR3. Germline values: CDR1 SGHDT, CDR2 YYEEEE.

The rearrangement joins TRBV6-1 to TRBJ2-2; 7 positions match TRBD2. The CDR3 has 16 residues. Germline CDR1 and CDR2: MNHNS and SASEGT. V gave up 4 bases and J gave up 5 bases; unmatched junction bases: 10. The CDR3 sequence: CASSGHGGESTGELFF. CDR3 sequence (DNA): TGTGCCAGCAGTGGACATGGGGGGGAAAGTACCGGGGAGCTGTTTTTT.